These 8 T cell receptor beta chains came from one sample sequenced in a study of regulatory T cells in long-lasting Graves disease. To make TCR beta libraries, researchers used iRepertoire HTBI primers and Arm-PCR of CDR3 regions. From the multiplex PCR reads, TCRdb called clonotypes with MiXCR, one entry per CDR3 protein. The table shows a few hundred thousand distinct CDR3 sequences, with about 18% occurring only once. Documented time point: newly diagnosed GD, antithyroid drugs for less than 3 months. PBMC RNA served as the TCR library source. The data also belong to a second study, concerning T cells in Graves' hyperthyroidism and ophthalmopathy.

The material was peripheral blood mononuclear cells (PBMCs), obtained at new diagnosis, from a patient treated with antithyroid drugs. All receptors come from a woman aged 25 to 39 with Graves disease.

This clonotype was seen many times. The gene calls are TRBV2 and TRBJ1-1; 8 nucleotides line up with TRBD1. CDR3 length: 16 amino acids. Germline V lookup: CDR1 SNHLY, CDR2 FYNNEI. Unmatched junction bases numbered 9, after V lost 5 bases and J lost 1 base. The CDR3 spells CASSPFTGQGNTEAFF. In DNA, the CDR3 is TGTGCCAGCAGTCCTTTTACCGGACAGGGGAACACTGAAGCTTTCTTT.

This clonotype was detected many times. The chain recombines TRBV6-1 with TRBJ1-1; D unresolved. Germline loops: CDR1 MNHNS, CDR2 SASEGT. V lost 3 bases and J lost 3, with 8 bases in between. There are 13 residues in the CDR3. CDR3 protein: CASSDRPDTEAFF. For the CDR3, the DNA is TGTGCCAGCAGTGACCGACCGGACACTGAAGCTTTCTTT.

In its sample, this clonotype was seen a few times. The genes are TRBV18 and TRBJ1-2; TRBD1 is a possible D gene (5 bases). The CDR3 runs 12 residues. V was cut by 4 bases and J by 8 bases, with 11 bases left in between. Germline assignment: CDR1 KGHSH and CDR2 LQKENI. The CDR3 here is CASSLQVEGYTF. CDR3 DNA: TGTGCCAGCTCACTACAGGTAGAGGGCTACACCTTC.

In this sample, this clonotype turned up many times. The chain joins TRBV27 to TRBJ2-3; D may match TRBD1 or TRBD2 (6 bases each). Germline CDR1 MNHEY, CDR2 SMNVEV (reference sequence). The CDR3 spans 17 residues. V dropped 5 bases and J dropped 8 bases, with 26 bases sitting between them. The CDR3 DNA sequence: TGTGCCAGCAGTCCCACGATACGGGGGCCGAGTTCGGGTACGCAGTATTTT. The encoded protein is CASSPTIRGPSSGTQYF.

The chain couples TRBV25-1 to TRBJ2-2; tentatively, D is TRBD1 (5 bases). Germline values: CDR1 MGHDK, CDR2 SYGVNS. The CDR3 consists of 15 residues. V lost 3 bases and J 0 bases, leaving 8 bases between the germline ends. The CDR3 DNA reads TGTGCCAGCAGTGAGCACAGGACGAACACCGGGGAGCTGTTTTTT. Protein sequence: CASSEHRTNTGELFF.

This clonotype has a count of ten or more. The chain recombines TRBV7-9 with TRBJ1-2, with unresolved D. The V and J ends lost 1 base and 7 bases respectively, with 10 bases between them. The CDR3 has 13 residues. Germline V gene sequence: CDR1 SEHNR, CDR2 FQNEAQ (reference sequence). The CDR3 nucleotides read TGTGCCAGCAGCTTAGACTCTACCGGTGGCTACACCTTC. Its translation is CASSLDSTGGYTF. The whole variable domain, filled in from reference TRBV7-9 and TRBJ1-2, reads DTGVSQNPRHKITKRGQNVTFRCDPISEHNRLYWYRQTLGQGPEFLTYFQNEAQLEKSRLLSDRFSAERPKGSFSTLEIQRTEQGDSAMYLCASSLDSTGGYTFGSGTRLTVV.

Many counts were recorded for this clonotype. The chain links TRBV27 to TRBJ2-5, with D unresolved. The ends were cut back, 5 bases at V and 7 bases at J, with 14 bases in the middle. This CDR3 spans 13 amino acids. The germline V gene encodes CDR1 MNHEY and CDR2 SMNVEV (reference sequence). Here the CDR3 DNA reads TGTGCCAGCAGTCCGGATCAAGGTGTGACCCAGTACTTC. This codes for CASSPDQGVTQYF.

This clonotype has a count of ten or more. V is TRBV20-1 and J is TRBJ2-7; 7 bases match TRBD1. Germline values: CDR1 DFQATT, CDR2 SNEGSKA (reference sequence). The CDR3 sequence is 13 residues long. The V and J ends lost 5 bases and 4 bases, in that order; junction bases with no gene match: 8. The CDR3 sequence: CSAGTEGLYEQYF. CDR3 nucleotide sequence: TGCAGTGCTGGGACAGAGGGGCTTTACGAGCAGTACTTC.